This T cell receptor (beta chain) was sequenced for a study of blood T cell repertoires in COVID-19. Assay used: immunoSEQ multiplex PCR; TCRdb lists only in-frame clones, some missing. The data hold about 280,000 clones, with around nine tenths observed a single time. The germline V and J ends were trimmed by 3 bases and 6 bases, with 5 bases remaining between them. Germline assignment: CDR1 SEHNR and CDR2 FQNEAQ (reference sequence). The CDR3 has 12 residues. J is TRBJ2-2 and V is TRBV7-9; D remains unclear. The specimen was PBMCs or T cells enriched from blood (not recorded which). The TCR comes from a woman in her 40s who had recovered from COVID-19. The CDR3 DNA follows: TGTGCCAGCAGCTTCCCTCCCGGGGAGCTGTTTTTT. Encoded protein: CASSFPPGELFF.